This T cell receptor (beta chain) emerged from a study of T-cell memory formation after mild COVID-19. This clonotype was recorded a few times. The antigen is undetermined. Whole-study findings and limits: A subset of responding clones appeared in pre-infection memory, suggesting cross-reactive memory joined. Later expanders leaned CD4+, whereas clones that contracted between day 15 and 85 were balanced CD4/CD8. Specificity for SARS-CoV-2 was not confirmed among the second-wave clones peaking on day 37.

Employing constant-segment primers, 5'RACE generated TCR alpha and TCR beta cDNA libraries bearing sample barcodes and UMIs. TCRdb recomputed calls from the 5' RACE reads with MiXCR, one row per CDR3 protein. The table lists some 450,000 distinct CDR3 sequences, around 20% of them singletons. The sequence was obtained from an adult woman who had mild COVID-19 (a few samples of this study predate the infection). Cell type and time point are not known. Sequenced sample: PBMCs or a T cell subset sorted from them (not recorded which).

CDR3 protein: CAISGKKVEQFF. The CDR3, as DNA: TGTGCCATTAGCGGGAAGAAGGTTGAGCAGTTCTTC. The gene calls are TRBV11-2 and TRBJ2-1; 8 nucleotides line up with TRBD2. The CDR3 length is 12 residues. Trimming at V came to 10 bases and at J to 9 bases, leaving 8 bases not matched to a gene. Germline V gives CDR1 SGHAT, CDR2 FQNNGV.